The rows below give T cell receptor beta chains drawn from one sample of a study of spatial heterogeneity in lung cancer. Each CDR3 protein is one row after TCRdb ran MiXCR on the 5' RACE reads. The sample yields approximately 100,000 distinct CDR3 sequences, roughly a fifth seen once. Sequencing was performed on PBMCs, taken at follow-up. Every receptor here comes from a male donor with early-stage non-small cell lung cancer. Each CDR3 is given with its conserved first and last residue. The order of the fields is J gene, clone size, D gene, V gene, CDR3 DNA, CDR3 protein. The D gene is left open where the match is weak. Clone size, where shown, is once, few, many, or a class for clones that have expanded.

>TRBJ2-3|few|TRBD2|TRBV4-1
TGCGCCAGCACCCTGGAGGCTAGCGGTAGCACAGATACGCAGTATTTT
CASTLEASGSTDTQYF
>TRBJ2-2|NA|NA|TRBV5-1
TGCGCCAGCAGCTTGTTTGGGATAGAGGTCGCCGGGGAGCTGTTTTTT
CASSLFGIEVAGELFF
>TRBJ2-1|NA|NA|TRBV20-1
TGCAGTGCCCCGGACAAGGGCAATGAGCAGTTCTTC
CSAPDKGNEQFF
>TRBJ1-2|few|TRBD1|TRBV27
TGTGCCAGCCTGGGACAGGGTACAAGCCATGGCTACACCTTC
CASLGQGTSHGYTF
>TRBJ2-7|NA|TRBD2|TRBV20-1
TGCAGTGCCGGGACTAGCGGGAGCTACTACGAGCAGTACTTC
CSAGTSGSYYEQYF
>TRBJ2-3|NA|TRBD1|TRBV5-1
TGCGCCAGCAGCTGGGGGACAGGGGGAACAGATACGCAGTATTTT
CASSWGTGGTDTQYF
>TRBJ1-2|few|TRBD1|TRBV10-3
TGTGCCATCAGAGGACAGGGGGACTATGGCTACACCTTC
CAIRGQGDYGYTF
>TRBJ1-1|NA|NA|TRBV20-1
TGCAGTGCTAGGGAACAGGGCTACACTGAAGCTTTCTTT
CSAREQGYTEAFF
>TRBJ2-3|NA|NA|TRBV2
TGTGCCAGCAAGGAGGTATCATCCACAGATACGCAGTATTTT
CASKEVSSTDTQYF
>TRBJ2-3|NA|TRBD2|TRBV14
TGTGCCAGCAGCCCGCTAGCACTAGCGGCCGATACGCAGTATTTT
CASSPLALAADTQYF
>TRBJ1-2|NA|NA|TRBV19
TGTGCCAGTAGTACAAGGACAAACGGCTATGGCTACACCTTC
CASSTRTNGYGYTF
>TRBJ2-7|many|NA|TRBV6-1
TGTGCCAGCAGTGAGTACGAGCAGTACTTC
CASSEYEQYF
>TRBJ2-1|few|NA|TRBV11-3
TGTGCCAGCAGCTTACCCGGGACCTCCAATGAGCAGTTCTTC
CASSLPGTSNEQFF
>TRBJ1-2|NA|NA|TRBV6-5
TGTGCCAGCAGTTACGATCCGGGCGCGGACTATGGCTACACCTTC
CASSYDPGADYGYTF
>TRBJ2-5|few|TRBD2|TRBV27
TGTGCCAGCAGTTTCATGGCGGGGGGGCCGGAAGAGACCCAGTACTTC
CASSFMAGGPEETQYF
>TRBJ2-1|NA|NA|TRBV11-2
TGTGCCAGCAGCCTGGACGCGACCTACAATGAGCAGTTCTTC
CASSLDATYNEQFF
>TRBJ2-3|NA|TRBD1|TRBV29-1
TGCAGCGTTGTCACGACAGGGGGCACGACAGATACGCAGTATTTT
CSVVTTGGTTDTQYF
>TRBJ2-2|NA|NA|TRBV20-1
TGCAGTGCTAGAGATCGGGCTAGTAGCATAGGAAACACCGGGGAGCTGTTTTTT
CSARDRASSIGNTGELFF
>TRBJ1-5|NA|NA|TRBV2
TGTGCCAGCAGTTTGAGTCCCTTTAGCAATCAGCCCCAGCATTTT
CASSLSPFSNQPQHF
>TRBJ1-1|NA|NA|TRBV11-2
TGTGCCAGCAGCTCCCGGGCAGTTGAAGCTTTCTTT
CASSSRAVEAFF
>TRBJ2-1|NA|TRBD1|TRBV29-1
TGCAGCGTTAGAAGGACAGGGGGCCGCAATGAGCAGTTCTTC
CSVRRTGGRNEQFF
>TRBJ1-2|many|TRBD1|TRBV20-1
TGCAGTGCTGGGGACAGGGCAGCAAATGGCTACACCTTC
CSAGDRAANGYTF
>TRBJ2-5|NA|TRBD2|TRBV5-5
TGTGCCAGCAGCTTCGCAGTCCTAGCGGGAGGACAAGAGACCCAGTACTTC
CASSFAVLAGGQETQYF
>TRBJ1-1|NA|NA|TRBV10-3
TGTGCCATCAGTAAAGGGGACCTGAACACTGAAGCTTTCTTT
CAISKGDLNTEAFF
>TRBJ2-6|few|TRBD1|TRBV3-1
TGTGCCAGCAGCCAAACGACAGGGGGCTCCTCTGGGGCCAACGTCCTGACTTTC
CASSQTTGGSSGANVLTF
>TRBJ2-2|few|NA|TRBV29-1
TGCAGCGTTGAATCAGGGGCCGGGGAGCTGTTTTTT
CSVESGAGELFF
>TRBJ2-7|NA|NA|TRBV20-1
TGCAGTGCTAGAGGGAGCGGGTTGAGCTCCTACGAGCAGTACTTC
CSARGSGLSSYEQYF
>TRBJ1-5|many|TRBD1|TRBV6-5
TGTGCCAGCAGCCGGACAGGGGGCTTTCAGCCCCAGCATTTT
CASSRTGGFQPQHF